The 26 T cell receptor beta chains reported below all come from one sample, sequenced in a study of metastatic and nonmetastatic thyroid tumors. Using MiXCR, TCRdb re-called clones from the PCR reads. Altogether roughly 30,000 clones are present, 15% to 20% being singletons, with the ten largest covering more than 9%. Patients had received no treatment of any kind before thyroid surgery. Input material: blood. Every receptor here comes from a female donor with papillary thyroid cancer or a benign thyroid nodule (not recorded which). Some clones in this sample may be carry-over from other donors' samples.

About this clone: A much larger clone is a single base away; this may be a read error. The V and J genes are TRBV20-1 and TRBJ2-2; D remains ambiguous. This CDR3 has 16 residues. Germline-derived CDR1 and CDR2 are DFQATT and SNEGSKA (reference sequence). The CDR3, as DNA: TGCAGTGCCAGAGATATAAGACGGAAGGGCACCGGGGAGCTGTTTTTT. Its protein is CSARDIRRKGTGELFF.

The chain employs TRBV2 and TRBJ2-7; TRBD1 aligns across 10 bases. The CDR3 is 15 residues long. Germline V gene data show CDR1 as SNHLY and CDR2 as FYNNEI. Trimming cost V 7 bases and J 7 bases; bases outside gene matches: 13. Written as DNA, the CDR3 is TGTGCCAGCAACATAGATCGACAGGGGGCGGGAGAGCAGTACTTC. Encoded protein: CASNIDRQGAGEQYF. The full variable domain, in which reference TRBV2 and TRBJ2-7 provide the parts outside the CDR3, is EPEVTQTPSHQVTQMGQEVILRCVPISNHLYFYWYRQILGQKVEFLVSFYNNEISEKSEIFDDQFSVERPDGSNFTLKIRSTKLEDSAMYFCASNIDRQGAGEQYFGPGTRLTVT.

This clone was seen repeatedly, ten times or more. This chain uses TRBV6-1 with TRBJ1-1; TRBD1 agrees at 7 bases. The CDR3 has 15 residues. Germline V gives CDR1 MNHNS, CDR2 SASEGT. The junction had 9 bases not matched to a gene; V was cut back by 8 bases and J by 0 bases. The CDR3: CASWVDRELNTEAFF. CDR3 nucleotides: TGTGCCAGCTGGGTAGACAGGGAACTGAACACTGAAGCTTTCTTT.

V gene TRBV28 combines with J gene TRBJ2-5; 11 bases map to TRBD1. Germline CDR1 and CDR2: MDHEN and SYDVKM. The CDR3 totals 18 residues. Trimming cost V 4 bases and J 0 bases; bases outside gene matches: 10. The CDR3 region is CASSSSWTGGRDQETQYF. The CDR3 nucleotides are TGTGCCAGCAGTTCTAGCTGGACAGGGGGCCGTGACCAAGAGACCCAGTACTTC. Full variable domain (remainder filled in from reference TRBV28 and TRBJ2-5): DVKVTQSSRYLVKRTGEKVFLECVQDMDHENMFWYRQDPGLGLRLIYFSYDVKMKEKGDIPEGYSVSREKKERFSLILESASTNQTSMYLCASSSSWTGGRDQETQYFGPGTRLLVL.

As for this clone: A clone one base away is much larger, so this may be a read error. The chain joins TRBV5-4 to TRBJ2-3; weak D call: TRBD1 (6 bases). The V end lost 1 base, the J end lost 0 bases, and 12 bases lay between the germline ends. Germline loops: CDR1 SGHNT, CDR2 YYREEE (reference sequence). The CDR3 extends over 16 amino acids. CDR3: CASSLSGALSTDTQYF. Written as DNA, the CDR3 is TGTGCCAGCAGCTTGTCAGGGGCCCTCAGCACAGATACGCAGTATTTT.

This clone was observed many times. The rearrangement joins TRBV4-2 to TRBJ2-1; D gene ambiguous. CDR3 size: 15 residues. Trimming pared 0 bases from V and 4 bases from J, leaving 10 bases between. CDR1 LGHNA and CDR2 YNFKEQ come from the germline V gene. The CDR3 loop reads CASSQDEDGYNEQFF. The CDR3 DNA reads as TGTGCCAGCAGCCAAGATGAGGACGGATACAATGAGCAGTTCTTC.

This clone was detected ten times or more. In nucleotides, the CDR3 is TGTGCCAGCAGCCCCGGGCTTGGCTACACCTTC. It yields the protein CASSPGLGYTF. The V and J genes are TRBV5-6 and TRBJ1-2; D ambiguous. The CDR3 is 11 residues long. Per germline, CDR1 SGHDT and CDR2 YYEEEE. Trimming pared 4 bases from V and 7 bases from J, leaving 8 bases between.

Turning to this clone: A read error may explain this, as a much larger clone is one base away. V usage is TRBV4-1 and J usage is TRBJ2-7, with D possibly being TRBD2 (5 bases). The CDR3 is made up of 13 amino acids. Germline CDR1 MGHRA, CDR2 YSYEKL. V shed 2 bases and J shed 5 bases, with 10 bases lying between them. The CDR3 DNA is TGCGCCAGCAGCCAATGTTGGGAGAACGAGCAGTACTTC. Its translation is CASSQCWENEQYF.

This clone was seen repeatedly, ten times or more. The chain couples TRBV5-1 to TRBJ2-7; possibly TRBD2 for D (5 bases). The germline gives CDR1 SGHRS, CDR2 YFSETQ. This CDR3 is built from 15 residues. V lost 0 bases and J lost 3, with 13 bases in between. This chain's CDR3 is CASSLGTGYNYEQYF. For the CDR3, the DNA is TGCGCCAGCAGCTTGGGGACGGGATACAACTACGAGCAGTACTTC.

This clone has ten or more counts. This chain uses TRBV6-1 with TRBJ2-7; D not resolved. CDR3 length: 13 residues. V was pared by 5 bases and J by 8 bases, with 16 bases between. The germline V gene has CDR1 MNHNS and CDR2 SASEGT. The CDR3: CASSFHPVRQQYF. The CDR3 nucleotides read TGTGCCAGCAGTTTCCATCCTGTCCGTCAGCAGTACTTC.

This clone was seen ten or more times. A much larger clonotype is one base distant, so this may be a read error. The chain carries TRBV6-1 and TRBJ1-5, with TRBD1 as a possible D gene (5 bases). Germline CDR1 is MNHNS and CDR2 is SASEGT. V lost 4 bases, J lost 4 bases, and 14 bases lay in between. There are 15 residues in the CDR3. CDR3 DNA: TGTGCCAGCAGTGGCAATCGCAGGGAGAATCAGCCCCAGCATTTT. As protein: CASSGNRRENQPQHF.

This clone occurred many times. The V call is TRBV27, the J call TRBJ1-4, with D maybe TRBD1 (6 bases). V lost 5 bases and J 6 bases, leaving 16 bases between the germline ends. The CDR3 has 15 residues. CDR1 is MNHEY and CDR2 is SMNVEV in the germline V gene (reference sequence). The DNA for the CDR3 is TGTGCCAGCAGTCCCTCACAGGGATGGCATGAAAAACTGTTTTTT. Protein: CASSPSQGWHEKLFF.

This clone was counted between two and nine times. Just one base apart from a much larger clone, this may be a read error. The CDR3 spells CASSLYGSDDQFF. CDR3 DNA: TGTGCCAGCAGCCTCTATGGCTCCGATGATCAGTTCTTC. V usage is TRBV7-6 and J usage is TRBJ2-1; D gene unclear. The CDR3 runs to 13 residues. Germline V gene data show CDR1 as SGHVS and CDR2 as FNYEAQ.

The chain links TRBV6-2 or TRBV6-3 to TRBJ2-7; TRBD2 agrees at 9 bases. There are 15 residues in the CDR3. The germline V gene encodes CDR1 MNHEY and CDR2 SVGEGT. The V segment lost 5 bases and the J segment 2 bases; nucleotides outside the gene matches: 7. In nucleotides, the CDR3 is TGTGCCAGCAGTCCTCAGCGGGAGGAACCCTACGAGCAGTACTTC. It translates to CASSPQREEPYEQYF.

This clone was recorded at least ten times. The chain combines TRBV11-2 with TRBJ2-5; D unresolved. V lost 1 base and J 5 bases, leaving 8 bases between the germline ends. Germline CDR1 reads SGHAT; CDR2 reads FQNNGV. The CDR3 covers 13 residues. The DNA for the CDR3 is TGTGCCAGCAGCTTAGGACCCTGGGAGACCCAGTACTTC. Translated, it gives CASSLGPWETQYF.

This clone was counted many times. The chain carries TRBV9 and TRBJ2-2; D is uncertain. V lost 0 bases, J lost 2 bases, and 8 bases lay in between. The CDR3 loop spans 15 amino acids. Germline lookup yields CDR1 SGDLS and CDR2 YYNGEE. The CDR3 is CASSVGSHNTGELFF. In nucleotides, the CDR3 is TGTGCCAGCAGCGTAGGCAGCCACAACACCGGGGAGCTGTTTTTT.

This clone was counted at least ten times. V and J are TRBV9 and TRBJ2-2; perhaps TRBD2 as D (6 bases). V was clipped by 0 bases and J by 4 bases, with 13 bases between them. Germline V CDR1 and CDR2: SGDLS, YYNGEE. The CDR3 is 16 amino acids. This CDR3 reads CASSVVGGGVTGELFF. CDR3 sequence (DNA): TGTGCCAGCAGCGTAGTGGGAGGCGGGGTCACCGGGGAGCTGTTTTTT.

This clone was observed a few times. This may be a read error, as it is one base from a much larger clone. The V and J genes are TRBV10-3 and TRBJ2-5; D perhaps matches TRBD1 (6 bases). The V and J ends lost 5 bases and 2 bases respectively, with 9 bases between them. Germline lookup yields CDR1 ENHRY and CDR2 SYGVKD. CDR3 length: 13 residues. DNA of the CDR3: TGTGCCATCAGTTCGGACAGACAAGAGACCCAGTACTTC. Residues: CAISSDRQETQYF.

The V call is TRBV4-1, the J call TRBJ2-1; D is ambiguous. The germline V gene encodes CDR1 MGHRA and CDR2 YSYEKL. Between the trimmed V and J ends, which lost 0 bases and 12 bases, there was a span of 15 bases. The CDR3 is 14 residues long. The CDR3 here is CASSQDLRALGQFF. CDR3 DNA: TGCGCCAGCAGCCAAGACCTCCGAGCCCTAGGGCAGTTCTTC.

This clone was observed many times. The chain employs TRBV25-1 and TRBJ2-5, with 7 bases lining up with TRBD1. Germline loops: CDR1 MGHDK, CDR2 SYGVNS. The CDR3 is 13 residues long. V was pared by 6 bases and J by 5 bases, with 6 bases of the junction left unmatched. This CDR3 is CASSTGAVETQYF. CDR3 coding DNA: TGTGCCAGCAGCACAGGGGCTGTTGAGACCCAGTACTTC.

This clone appeared a single time. The rearrangement uses TRBV5-1 and TRBJ1-1; D uncertain. The CDR3 length is 13 residues. V was trimmed by 2 bases and J by 0 bases, leaving 5 bases between them. Germline CDR1 and CDR2: SGHRS and YFSETQ. The CDR3 sequence is CASSFQVNTEAFF. CDR3 coding DNA: TGCGCCAGCAGCTTCCAAGTGAACACTGAAGCTTTCTTT. Together with reference TRBV5-1 and TRBJ1-1, the CDR3 gives the full variable domain: KAGVTQTPRYLIKTRGQQVTLSCSPISGHRSVSWYQQTPGQGLQFLFEYFSETQRNKGNFPGRFSGRQFSNSRSEMNVSTLELGDSALYLCASSFQVNTEAFFGQGTRLTVV.

As concerns this clone: With a much larger clone just one base away, this may be a read error. The same CDR3 also results from other DNA sequences found in this sample. V and J are TRBV4-2 and TRBJ2-1, with TRBD1 matching over 9 bases. Germline CDR1 reads LGHNA; CDR2 reads YNFKEQ. The CDR3 contains 16 residues. V dropped 4 bases and J dropped 2; count of bases not matched to a gene: 6. CDR3 in DNA: TGTGCCAGCAGCCCGGCTGGGACAGGGACCTACAATGAGCAGTTCTTC. Encoded protein: CASSPAGTGTYNEQFF.

V gene TRBV30 combines with J gene TRBJ1-6, with 10 bases matching TRBD1. The CDR3 totals 19 residues. Germline values: CDR1 GTSNPN, CDR2 SVGIG (reference sequence). V lost 0 bases, J lost 0 bases, and 8 bases stayed unmatched. The CDR3 reads CAWSVQPGTGASYNSPLHF. The CDR3 region has the DNA TGTGCCTGGAGTGTCCAACCCGGGACAGGGGCCTCCTATAATTCACCCCTCCACTTT.

This clone was observed at least ten times. The V call is TRBV7-9, the J call TRBJ2-5; D may be TRBD1 or TRBD2 (5 bases each). This CDR3 contains 16 residues. The V end was cut by 5 bases, the J end by 1 base, with 17 bases between. CDR1 SEHNR and CDR2 FQNEAQ come from the germline V gene (reference sequence). CDR3 coding DNA: TGTGCCAGCAGCCCGCCGAGGGGTAGTATCCAAGAGACCCAGTACTTC. Protein: CASSPPRGSIQETQYF.

At least ten counts were recorded for this clone. V and J are TRBV7-9 and TRBJ2-1; 7 bases map to TRBD1. V was clipped by 1 base and J by 5 bases; unmatched bases: 8. The CDR3 is 16 residues long. In germline, CDR1 is SEHNR, CDR2 FQNEAQ (reference sequence). The CDR3 here is CASSLVVADRDNEQFF. The CDR3 nucleotides are TGTGCCAGCAGCTTAGTAGTAGCCGACAGGGACAATGAGCAGTTCTTC.

This clone has at least ten counts. This sequence joins TRBV12-3 or TRBV12-4 and TRBJ2-5; D possibly corresponds to TRBD2 (6 bases). The V gene lost 6 bases and the J gene lost 4 bases, with 12 bases spanning the gap. This CDR3 is 13 amino acids long. The CDR3 protein is CASSQRAAETQYF. The CDR3 DNA sequence: TGTGCCAGCAGCCAGCGGGCTGCAGAGACCCAGTACTTC.